The 13 T cell receptor beta chains reported below all come from one sample, sequenced in a study of T cell changes during pregnancy in multiple sclerosis. TCRdb keeps only in-frame clones here, not all; method: immunoSEQ multiplex PCR. This table holds 35,000 to 55,000 clones, 92% found once. Material: CD4+ T cells from peripheral blood mononuclear cells, obtained in the third trimester of pregnancy. The receptor set was obtained from a female donor with multiple sclerosis, enrolled in a pregnancy study.

J is TRBJ2-7 and V is TRBV2; a weak D match, TRBD1 (5 bases). This CDR3 comprises 14 residues. Germline CDR1 and CDR2: SNHLY and FYNNEI. Trimming left V 2 bases short and J 4 bases short, with 12 bases between. The CDR3 DNA sequence: TGTGCCAGCAGTGAAACAGGATATTCTTACGAGCAGTACTTC. It translates to CASSETGYSYEQYF.

J is TRBJ1-1 and V is TRBV19; 9 bases match TRBD1. The CDR3 totals 13 residues. Trimming removed 3 bases from V and 11 bases from J; junction bases left unmatched: 7. Germline CDR1 and CDR2: LNHDA and SQIVND (reference sequence). The CDR3 region is CASSIRDRVGAFF. CDR3 sequence (DNA): TGTGCCAGTAGTATTCGGGACAGGGTTGGGGCTTTCTTT.

This chain links TRBV5-1 with TRBJ2-7; D possibly corresponds to TRBD2 (5 bases). Trimming stripped 1 base from V and 3 bases from J, with 8 bases between. The CDR3 totals 13 residues. Germline assignment: CDR1 SGHRS and CDR2 YFSETQ. In DNA form, the CDR3 reads TGCGCCAGCAGCTTGTTGGGAGACTACGAGCAGTACTTC. Its translation: CASSLLGDYEQYF. The complete variable domain, with remaining parts taken from reference TRBV5-1 and TRBJ2-7, reads KAGVTQTPRYLIKTRGQQVTLSCSPISGHRSVSWYQQTPGQGLQFLFEYFSETQRNKGNFPGRFSGRQFSNSRSEMNVSTLELGDSALYLCASSLLGDYEQYFGPGTRLTVT.

The chain uses TRBV30 and TRBJ1-1; D not certain. V dropped 0 bases and J dropped 6 bases, with 11 bases sitting between them. Germline V gene data show CDR1 as GTSNPN and CDR2 as SVGIG (reference sequence). The CDR3 length is 13 residues. The CDR3 is CAWSVGLTAEAFF. DNA for the CDR3: TGTGCCTGGAGTGTAGGACTCACCGCTGAAGCTTTCTTT.

The J gene is TRBJ2-5, the V gene TRBV5-8; unclear D gene. Germline CDR1 and CDR2: SGHTS and YDEGEE. The CDR3 runs 14 residues. The V and J ends lost 0 bases and 2 bases respectively, with 8 bases between them. CDR3 region: CASSLGHRQETQYF. CDR3 nucleotide sequence: TGTGCCAGCAGCTTGGGTCACAGACAAGAGACCCAGTACTTC.

The CDR3 sequence: CASSRDRSYEQYF. The CDR3, as DNA: TGTGCCAGCAGTCGGGACAGATCCTACGAGCAGTACTTC. The chain is built from TRBV7-2 and TRBJ2-7; TRBD1 agrees at 7 bases. The V gene end was trimmed by 6 bases and the J gene end by 1 base; junction bases not matched to a gene: 3. Looked up from germline, CDR1 is SGHTA and CDR2 is FQGNSA. The CDR3 is made up of 13 amino acids. Variable domain in full (rest from reference TRBV7-2 and TRBJ2-7): GAGVSQSPSNKVTEKGKDVELRCDPISGHTALYWYRQSLGQGLEFLIYFQGNSAPDKSGLPSDRFSAERTGGSVSTLTIQRTQQEDSAVYLCASSRDRSYEQYFGPGTRLTVT.

V gene TRBV6-1 combines with J gene TRBJ2-1; possibly TRBD1 for D (6 bases). The CDR3 length is 12 residues. Germline V gene data show CDR1 as MNHNS and CDR2 as SASEGT. V was trimmed by 4 bases and J by 9 bases, leaving 10 bases between them. CDR3 sequence reads: CASSVKTGEQFF. CDR3 coding DNA: TGTGCCAGCAGTGTCAAGACAGGTGAGCAGTTCTTC.

The chain has TRBV5-6 and TRBJ1-2; TRBD1 might be the D (5 bases). The CDR3 spans 17 residues. Per germline, CDR1 SGHDT and CDR2 YYEEEE. V was clipped by 4 bases and J by 4 bases, with 23 bases between them. The CDR3 loop is CASSLPQQVAPGYGYTF. The CDR3 DNA follows: TGTGCCAGCAGCCTTCCCCAACAGGTTGCCCCAGGCTATGGCTACACCTTC.

The chain joins TRBV28 to TRBJ2-1, with TRBD1 identical over 12 bases. With V trimmed by 3 bases and J by 8 bases, 5 bases remained unmatched. The CDR3 extends over 15 amino acids. Germline assignment: CDR1 MDHEN and CDR2 SYDVKM. The CDR3 bases are TGTGCCAGCAGTTTTGGGGGGACAGGGGGCGATGAGCAGTTCTTC. It yields the protein CASSFGGTGGDEQFF.

CDR3: CASSFRQGQETQYF. CDR3 nucleotide sequence: TGTGCCAGCAGCTTCAGACAGGGACAAGAGACCCAGTACTTC. The V call is TRBV11-1, the J call TRBJ2-5; 7 bases are shared with TRBD1. V was pared by 3 bases and J by 2 bases, with 3 bases of the junction left unmatched. There are 14 residues in the CDR3. Germline CDR1 and CDR2: SGHAT and FQDESV (reference sequence).

The CDR3 here is CASVTSGSGTGELFF. CDR3 sequence (DNA): TGTGCCAGCGTAACTAGCGGGAGCGGCACCGGGGAGCTGTTTTTT. The V gene is TRBV11-3, the J gene TRBJ2-2, with TRBD2 matching over 11 bases. V dropped 8 bases and J dropped 4; count of bases not matched to a gene: 6. Germline CDR1 SGHNT, CDR2 YENEEA. The CDR3 totals 15 residues.

This chain connects TRBV7-2 to TRBJ1-1; 7 bases match TRBD1. Trimming removed 1 base from V and 2 bases from J; junction bases left unmatched: 4. Germline values: CDR1 SGHTA, CDR2 FQGNSA. The CDR3 contains 15 residues. The CDR3 loop reads CASSLERGPNTEAFF. In DNA form, the CDR3 reads TGTGCCAGCAGCTTAGAAAGGGGGCCTAACACTGAAGCTTTCTTT.

The chain is built from TRBV5-1 and TRBJ2-5; D might be TRBD1 (5 bases). CDR3 length equals 15 residues. Trimming removed 4 bases at V and 2 bases at J, with 15 bases between. Germline lookup yields CDR1 SGHRS and CDR2 YFSETQ. The CDR3 nucleotides read TGCGCCAGCAGCCGAAACCAGGGTGGTCAAGAGACCCAGTACTTC. The encoded protein is CASSRNQGGQETQYF. The full variable domain, in which reference TRBV5-1 and TRBJ2-5 provide the parts outside the CDR3, is KAGVTQTPRYLIKTRGQQVTLSCSPISGHRSVSWYQQTPGQGLQFLFEYFSETQRNKGNFPGRFSGRQFSNSRSEMNVSTLELGDSALYLCASSRNQGGQETQYFGPGTRLLVL.